This T cell receptor beta chain was retrieved from a study of Graves' ophthalmopathy and Graves' hyperthyroidism. CDR3 regions of TCR beta were amplified from RNA transcripts. HTBI primers primed a first-round RT-PCR, and a second-round multiplex PCR followed. TCRdb analysed the multiplex PCR reads with MiXCR anew, one entry per CDR3 protein. This sample has nearly 400,000 distinct CDR3 sequences; around 16% occur once, and the top ten carry roughly 1.4%. This clonotype was seen at least ten times. This CDR3 comprises 16 residues. Germline V gives CDR1 MNHEY, CDR2 SVGEGT. V dropped 0 bases and J dropped 1; count of bases not matched to a gene: 3.

Specimen: peripheral blood. The receptor comes from a young woman with Graves' ophthalmopathy. The genes are TRBV6-2 or TRBV6-3 and TRBJ2-7; 10 positions agree with TRBD1. CDR3 loop: CASSYSDRGISYEQYF. DNA for the CDR3: TGTGCCAGCAGTTACTCGGACAGGGGGATATCCTACGAGCAGTACTTC.